Shown below are 23 T cell receptor beta chains from a single sample sequenced in a study of blood T cell repertoires in COVID-19. Repertoires were generated with immunoSEQ multiplex PCR, while TCRdb's copy carries only in-frame clones and drops some. The repertoire holds about 50,000 clones, with roughly nine tenths as singletons. The material sequenced was peripheral blood. The source of these receptors is a man aged 60 to 75 with active or convalescent COVID-19.

The chain joins TRBV3-1 (or the pseudogene TRBV3-2) to TRBJ2-1, with TRBD2 matching over 10 bases. The CDR3 has 14 amino acids. Trimming took 0 bases from V and 10 from J; bases not matched to a gene: 3. CDR1 and CDR2 (germline): LGHDT, YNNKEL (reference sequence). CDR3 loop: CASSQDVAGGEQFF. The CDR3 region has the DNA TGTGCCAGCAGCCAAGACGTAGCGGGGGGAGAGCAGTTCTTC.

The chain carries TRBV28 and TRBJ2-1, with 8 positions matching TRBD1. The germline V gene encodes CDR1 MDHEN and CDR2 SYDVKM. The CDR3 spans 14 residues. V lost 4 bases, J lost 9 bases, and 8 bases stayed unmatched. CDR3 coding DNA: TGTGCCAGCAGTTCCATCTCAGGGGGCGGTGAGCAGTTCTTC. Residues: CASSSISGGGEQFF.

This clone appeared once. V is TRBV6-2 or TRBV6-3 and J is TRBJ1-2, with 9 bases aligning to TRBD1. The V gene end was trimmed by 6 bases and the J gene end by 8 bases; junction bases not matched to a gene: 10. Looked up from germline, CDR1 is MNHEY and CDR2 is SVGEGT. CDR3 length: 14 residues. The CDR3 nucleotides read TGTGCCAGCAGCCGGGACAGGGCTATGTGGGGCTACACCTTC. Translated, it gives CASSRDRAMWGYTF.

V usage is TRBV4-1 and J usage is TRBJ2-3; D possibly corresponds to TRBD1 (6 bases). The CDR3 loop spans 16 amino acids. Germline V CDR1 and CDR2: MGHRA, YSYEKL. V was shortened by 1 base and J by 3 bases, with 14 bases between the two germline ends. CDR3 region: CASSQAGTFKTDTQYF. In nucleotides, the CDR3 is TGCGCCAGCAGCCAAGCCGGGACATTCAAGACAGATACGCAGTATTTT.

The rearrangement uses TRBV9 and TRBJ2-3, with 8 bases lining up with TRBD2. V shed 1 base and J 5 bases; nucleotides not matched to a gene: 9. The CDR3 length is 16 residues. Germline V gene lookup returns CDR1 SGDLS and CDR2 YYNGEE. CDR3 nucleotides: TGTGCCAGCAGCGTAAATCAAGCGGGGGCACAAGATACGCAGTATTTT. Protein: CASSVNQAGAQDTQYF.

This chain connects TRBV5-5 to TRBJ2-3, with D tentatively TRBD1 (6 bases). Trimming took off 2 bases at V and 7 bases at J, with 11 bases between the two ends. Germline assignment: CDR1 SGHKS and CDR2 YYEKEE (reference sequence). The CDR3 covers 13 residues. The CDR3, as DNA: TGTGCCAGCAGCTTCACAGGGACGTATACGCAGTATTTT. Translated: CASSFTGTYTQYF.

The chain has TRBV4-2 and TRBJ2-1, with D unclear. This CDR3 has 14 amino acids. The V gene's germline CDR1 is LGHNA and CDR2 YNFKEQ. Between the trimmed V and J ends, which lost 0 bases and 6 bases, there was a span of 9 bases. CDR3 loop: CASSQERVGNEQFF. Here the CDR3 DNA reads TGTGCCAGCAGCCAAGAACGGGTAGGCAATGAGCAGTTCTTC.

The chain combines TRBV6-5 with TRBJ2-5, with 9 bases that match TRBD1. The CDR3 loop spans 13 amino acids. V lost 11 bases, J lost 5 bases, and 9 bases stayed unmatched. The germline V gene encodes CDR1 MNHEY and CDR2 SVGAGI. DNA for the CDR3: TGTGCCGGGGAAACAGGGGGCTGGGAGACCCAGTACTTC. Translating it yields CAGETGGWETQYF.

This clone was seen a single time. The chain uses TRBV12-3 or TRBV12-4 and TRBJ1-1, with D perhaps TRBD1 (5 bases). Trimming pared 5 bases from V and 1 base from J, leaving 8 bases between. This CDR3 contains 13 residues. The CDR3 loop is CASSNQGNTEAFF. The CDR3 bases are TGTGCCAGCAGTAATCAGGGGAACACTGAAGCTTTCTTT.

The V call is TRBV19, the J call TRBJ2-5; weak D call: TRBD1 (5 bases). In germline, CDR1 is LNHDA, CDR2 SQIVND (reference sequence). With 8 bases removed from V and 7 bases from J, the gap between germline ends came to 11 bases. The CDR3 is made up of 11 amino acids. The CDR3 DNA reads TGTGCCAGTCAGGCAGGGCTGACCCAGTACTTC. Translating it yields CASQAGLTQYF.

This clone came up once. The V and J genes are TRBV7-9 and TRBJ1-1; the D gene is possibly TRBD1 (5 bases). Germline V lookup: CDR1 SEHNR, CDR2 FQNEAQ (reference sequence). V was shortened by 5 bases and J by 6 bases, with 10 bases between the two germline ends. The CDR3 sequence is 12 residues long. This chain's CDR3 is CASSRGVAEAFF. The CDR3 DNA follows: TGTGCCAGCAGCCGGGGGGTGGCTGAAGCTTTCTTT.

This clone has a single count. The rearrangement uses TRBV7-8 and TRBJ2-5; possible D gene TRBD1, 6 bases. V lost 5 bases, J lost 5 bases, and 18 bases lay in between. This CDR3 has 15 residues. The germline gives CDR1 SGHVS, CDR2 FQNEAQ. In DNA form, the CDR3 reads TGTGCCAGCAGCATCCAGGGGATGCCCGTGGAGACCCAGTACTTC. Its protein product is CASSIQGMPVETQYF. Supplemented by reference TRBV7-8 and TRBJ2-5, the full variable domain reads GAGVSQSPRYKVAKRGQDVALRCDPISGHVSLFWYQQALGQGPEFLTYFQNEAQLDKSGLPSDRFFAERPEGSVSTLKIQRTQQEDSAVYLCASSIQGMPVETQYFGPGTRLLVL.

The rearrangement joins TRBV2 to TRBJ2-2; D might be TRBD1 (7 bases). V was pared by 8 bases and J by 4 bases, with 14 bases between. Germline V gene sequence: CDR1 SNHLY, CDR2 FYNNEI. This CDR3 comprises 14 residues. The CDR3 protein is CASGGQGGTGELFF. The CDR3 DNA is TGTGCCAGCGGGGGGCAGGGGGGCACCGGGGAGCTGTTTTTT.

The gene calls are TRBV18 and TRBJ2-3; D perhaps matches TRBD1 (5 bases). CDR3 size: 12 residues. The V end was cut by 5 bases, the J end by 7 bases, with 10 bases between. Germline lookup yields CDR1 KGHSH and CDR2 LQKENI. The CDR3 loop is CASSTRDNTQYF. CDR3 DNA sequence: TGTGCCAGCTCAACCAGGGATAATACGCAGTATTTT.

This chain links TRBV13 with TRBJ2-7; 7 bases align to TRBD1. Germline-derived CDR1 and CDR2 are PRHDT and FYEKMQ (reference sequence). This CDR3 has 14 amino acids. V was pared by 0 bases and J by 7 bases, with 6 bases of the junction left unmatched. The CDR3 DNA sequence: TGTGCCAGCAGCTTAGGAGACAGGGCTGGGGAGCAGTACTTC. This encodes CASSLGDRAGEQYF.

The chain employs TRBV3-1 (or the pseudogene TRBV3-2) and TRBJ1-1; maybe TRBD1 (6 bases). Germline loops: CDR1 LGHDT, CDR2 YNNKEL (reference sequence). Trimming removed 4 bases at V and 11 bases at J, with 23 bases between. The CDR3 is made up of 15 amino acids. The CDR3 DNA sequence: TGTGCCAGCAGCCCGGACAGCCCCGATTGGCGTGGGGCTTTCTTT. Its translation is CASSPDSPDWRGAFF.

V and J are TRBV2 and TRBJ1-5, with 9 bases matching TRBD1. The CDR3 runs to 14 residues. J gave up 3 bases and V 7 bases, and 4 bases lay outside the gene matches. Germline V CDR1 and CDR2: SNHLY, FYNNEI. DNA for the CDR3: TGTGCCAGCAACCGGGACAGGGTCAATCAGCCCCAGCATTTT. The encoded protein is CASNRDRVNQPQHF.

The gene calls are TRBV9 and TRBJ1-2, with TRBD1 matching 7 bases. CDR3 size: 14 residues. V was clipped by 2 bases and J by 4 bases; unmatched bases: 5. The germline V gene encodes CDR1 SGDLS and CDR2 YYNGEE. The CDR3 DNA sequence: TGTGCCAGCAGCGTCAGGGACAGACGCTATGGCTACACCTTC. It encodes CASSVRDRRYGYTF. Filled out from reference TRBV9 and TRBJ1-2, the complete variable domain reads DSGVTQTPKHLITATGQRVTLRCSPRSGDLSVYWYQQSLDQGLQFLIQYYNGEERAKGNILERFSAQQFPDLHSELNLSSLELGDSALYFCASSVRDRRYGYTFGSGTRLTVV.

V is TRBV2 and J is TRBJ2-7; TRBD2 agrees at 7 bases. There are 14 residues in the CDR3. V was pared by 8 bases and J by 0 bases, with 7 bases of the junction left unmatched. Per germline, CDR1 SNHLY and CDR2 FYNNEI. CDR3 protein: CASLREVLSYEQYF. CDR3 DNA sequence: TGTGCCAGCCTACGGGAGGTCCTCTCCTACGAGCAGTACTTC.

The table lists this clone with a few counts. The rearrangement links TRBV7-9 to TRBJ1-3; D is uncertain. The CDR3 is made up of 12 amino acids. CDR1 and CDR2 from the germline V gene are SEHNR and FQNEAQ (reference sequence). Trimming stripped 4 bases from V and 6 bases from J, with 7 bases between. Written as DNA, the CDR3 is TGTGCCAGCAGCTCATTAGTAAACACCATATATTTT. It yields the protein CASSSLVNTIYF.

The chain uses TRBV24-1 and TRBJ2-3, with TRBD2 matching over 7 bases. J lost 2 bases, V lost 4 bases, and 5 bases had no gene match. The CDR3 covers 15 residues. Germline V lookup: CDR1 KGHDR, CDR2 SFDVKD. The CDR3 DNA is TGTGCCACCAGTGACCAGCGGGGACCCACAGATACGCAGTATTTT. The encoded protein is CATSDQRGPTDTQYF.

CDR3 coding DNA: TGTGCCACCAGTGATGAGCGGTACTATGGCTACACCTTC. Protein product: CATSDERYYGYTF. V and J are TRBV24-1 and TRBJ1-2; the D is unclear. The CDR3 is 13 amino acids. Germline CDR1 reads KGHDR; CDR2 reads SFDVKD. Trimming left V 3 bases short and J 3 bases short, with 7 bases between.

The rearrangement uses TRBV6-6 and TRBJ1-2; D remains unclear. V lost 2 bases, J lost 3 bases, and 10 bases lay in between. Germline V gene data show CDR1 as MNHNY and CDR2 as SVGAGI (reference sequence). The CDR3 runs 14 residues. CDR3 loop: CASSYSGDDYGYTF. The CDR3, as DNA: TGTGCCAGCAGTTACAGCGGGGATGACTATGGCTACACCTTC.